These 19 T cell receptor beta chains came from one sample sequenced in a study of blood T cell repertoires in COVID-19. This table comes from immunoSEQ multiplex PCR, and its TCRdb copy is limited to in-frame clones, with some not included. The sample holds about 160,000 clones, 65% to 90% seen once. The specimen was peripheral blood. These receptors all come from a woman in her thirties or forties with COVID-19, enrolled during active disease.

The V and J genes are TRBV30 and TRBJ1-5; a possible D gene is TRBD1 (5 bases). CDR1 is GTSNPN and CDR2 is SVGIG in the germline V gene (reference sequence). The CDR3 runs 13 residues. Trimming took off 2 bases at V and 7 bases at J, with 12 bases between the two ends. The CDR3 loop reads CAWSLSGNQPQHF. CDR3 nucleotides: TGTGCCTGGAGTCTTTCAGGGAACCAGCCCCAGCATTTT.

The J gene is TRBJ1-6, the V gene TRBV19, with 7 bases aligning to TRBD1. J lost 1 base, V lost 4 bases, and 10 bases had no gene match. The CDR3 spans 18 residues. Per germline, CDR1 LNHDA and CDR2 SQIVND (reference sequence). The CDR3 region is CASSTRRGGGSYNSPLHF. In DNA form, the CDR3 reads TGTGCCAGTAGTACCCGGAGAGGGGGCGGTTCCTATAATTCACCCCTCCACTTT.

The rearrangement uses TRBV5-1 and TRBJ2-7; the D gene is possibly TRBD2 (5 bases). This CDR3 comprises 12 residues. V was pared by 4 bases and J by 7 bases, with 12 bases between. Germline V gene data show CDR1 as SGHRS and CDR2 as YFSETQ. CDR3 bases: TGCGCCAGCAGCCCTGCCGGGAAGGAGCAGTACTTC. Its protein is CASSPAGKEQYF.

The chain carries TRBV5-4 and TRBJ2-3, with 9 bases matching TRBD2. V gave up 6 bases and J gave up 6 bases; unmatched junction bases: 17. The CDR3 contains 17 residues. Germline CDR1 and CDR2: SGHNT and YYREEE (reference sequence). This CDR3 reads CASTPRSGRPVGDTQYF. The CDR3 DNA is TGTGCCAGCACCCCGAGAAGCGGGAGGCCGGTCGGCGATACGCAGTATTTT.

The gene calls are TRBV2 and TRBJ2-3; D perhaps matches TRBD2 (5 bases). Between the trimmed V and J ends, which lost 6 bases and 4 bases, there was a span of 14 bases. CDR3 length: 14 residues. The germline V gene has CDR1 SNHLY and CDR2 FYNNEI. This chain's CDR3 is CASRALGGADTQYF. CDR3 bases: TGTGCCAGCAGGGCACTAGGCGGCGCAGATACGCAGTATTTT.

This clone was picked up one time. The V gene is TRBV6-5, the J gene TRBJ2-3; a weak D match, TRBD1 (6 bases). V dropped 6 bases and J dropped 6 bases, with 16 bases sitting between them. From germline, CDR1 is MNHEY and CDR2 SVGAGI. The CDR3 extends over 14 amino acids. The CDR3 is CASSLQGRMDTQYF. In DNA form, the CDR3 reads TGTGCCAGCAGCTTACAGGGTAGGATGGATACGCAGTATTTT.

This rearrangement joins TRBV9 to TRBJ2-3, with 8 positions matching TRBD2. Trimming cost V 0 bases and J 3 bases; bases outside gene matches: 6. CDR1 is SGDLS, CDR2 YYNGEE, per germline. The CDR3 covers 16 residues. CDR3 amino acids: CASSVDGSGVTDTQYF. CDR3 DNA: TGTGCCAGCAGCGTAGACGGTAGCGGGGTGACAGATACGCAGTATTTT.

The genes are TRBV19 and TRBJ1-3, with D hard to call. CDR1 is LNHDA, CDR2 SQIVND, per germline (reference sequence). The CDR3 runs to 14 residues. The ends were cut back, 1 base at V and 0 bases at J, with 4 bases in the middle. CDR3 protein: CASSIVSSGNTIYF. The CDR3 DNA reads TGTGCCAGTAGTATAGTCTCCTCTGGAAACACCATATATTTT.

The chain joins TRBV7-8 to TRBJ2-7; 14 positions match TRBD2. This CDR3 region has 20 residues. Germline CDR1 and CDR2: SGHVS and FQNEAQ. Trimming removed 0 bases from V and 1 base from J; junction bases left unmatched: 11. The CDR3 sequence is CASSLAGGLAGGPPSYEQYF. The CDR3 region has the DNA TGTGCCAGCAGCTTAGCCGGAGGACTAGCGGGAGGTCCTCCTTCCTACGAGCAGTACTTC.

The genes are TRBV6-5 and TRBJ1-1; D unresolved. The CDR3 sequence is 13 residues long. V was clipped by 5 bases and J by 11 bases, with 18 bases between them. Looked up from germline, CDR1 is MNHEY and CDR2 is SVGAGI. CDR3 DNA: TGTGCCAGCAGTATCCCTAACCGGGAGGAGGCTTTCTTT. This sequence encodes CASSIPNREEAFF.

This clone was counted between two and nine times. This specimen includes other DNA sequences encoding the same CDR3. J is TRBJ2-1 and V is TRBV9; no clear D gene. The V end was cut by 1 base, the J end by 4 bases, with 6 bases between. The CDR3 sequence is 13 residues long. Germline loops: CDR1 SGDLS, CDR2 YYNGEE. CDR3 DNA: TGTGCCAGCAGCGTACCTCCGTACAATGAGCAGTTCTTC. Its translation: CASSVPPYNEQFF.

In its sample, this clone was seen a few times. CDR3 residues: CASSLDGASTDTQYF. In nucleotides, the CDR3 is TGCGCCAGCAGCTTGGACGGTGCTAGCACAGATACGCAGTATTTT. The V gene is TRBV5-1, the J gene TRBJ2-3, with no clear D. Looked up from germline, CDR1 is SGHRS and CDR2 is YFSETQ. V was pared by 0 bases and J by 0 bases, with 8 bases between. CDR3 length equals 15 residues.

This chain joins TRBV2 and TRBJ2-1, with a tentative D call TRBD2 (5 bases). The germline CDR1 and CDR2 sequences are SNHLY and FYNNEI. This CDR3 spans 14 amino acids. V lost 2 bases, J lost 4 bases, and 9 bases lay in between. The CDR3: CASSELDLYNEQFF. CDR3 nucleotides: TGTGCCAGCAGTGAACTGGACTTATACAATGAGCAGTTCTTC.

The gene calls are TRBV20-1 and TRBJ2-3, with D possibly being TRBD2 (7 bases). In germline, CDR1 is DFQATT, CDR2 SNEGSKA (reference sequence). The length of the CDR3 is 14 residues. Trimming pared 3 bases from V and 5 bases from J, leaving 15 bases between. The CDR3 loop reads CSASLGGAIDTQYF. The CDR3, as DNA: TGCAGTGCTAGTTTGGGGGGGGCCATAGATACGCAGTATTTT.

The rearrangement uses TRBV19 and TRBJ2-1, with a possible D match to TRBD2 (5 bases). The germline V gene has CDR1 LNHDA and CDR2 SQIVND (reference sequence). The V end lost 4 bases, the J end lost 0 bases, and 13 bases lay between the germline ends. This CDR3 contains 16 residues. Here the CDR3 reads CASSNKRRSSYNEQFF. The CDR3, as DNA: TGTGCCAGTAGTAATAAGCGGAGGAGCTCCTACAATGAGCAGTTCTTC.

This chain joins TRBV7-8 and TRBJ1-1; maybe TRBD1 (6 bases). Per the germline V gene, CDR1 is SGHVS and CDR2 is FQNEAQ. The V and J ends lost 4 bases and 0 bases respectively, with 15 bases between them. The CDR3 totals 16 residues. CDR3 loop: CASSWTELAMNTEAFF. CDR3 coding DNA: TGTGCCAGCAGCTGGACAGAACTTGCCATGAACACTGAAGCTTTCTTT.

This clone was seen once. The gene calls are TRBV28 and TRBJ2-6; D is possibly TRBD2 (6 bases). Deletions cut 5 bases from V and 4 bases from J, with 12 bases between. The CDR3 has 15 residues. From germline, CDR1 is MDHEN and CDR2 SYDVKM. Here the CDR3 reads CASSEGGAGANVLTF. The CDR3 DNA follows: TGTGCCAGCAGTGAAGGAGGGGCCGGGGCCAACGTCCTGACTTTC.

The chain carries TRBV7-3 and TRBJ2-2; 9 positions match TRBD1. Germline loops: CDR1 SGHTA, CDR2 FQGTGA. The CDR3 length is 17 residues. Trimming removed 3 bases from V and 6 bases from J; junction bases left unmatched: 11. The chain's CDR3 is CASSFRPGQGTAGELFF. The CDR3 nucleotides read TGTGCCAGCAGCTTCCGACCGGGACAGGGAACGGCCGGGGAGCTGTTTTTT. Full variable domain (remainder filled in from reference TRBV7-3 and TRBJ2-2): GAGVSQTPSNKVTEKGKYVELRCDPISGHTALYWYRQSLGQGPEFLIYFQGTGAADDSGLPNDRFFAVRPEGSVSTLKIQRTERGDSAVYLCASSFRPGQGTAGELFFGEGSRLTVL.

V gene TRBV6-1 combines with J gene TRBJ2-2, with 9 positions matching TRBD1. CDR1 MNHNS and CDR2 SASEGT come from the germline V gene. V trimming: 4 bases; J trimming: 2 bases; junction bases outside the gene matches: 5. The CDR3 sequence is 16 residues long. In DNA form, the CDR3 reads TGTGCCAGCAGTGTTCGGACAGGGGTAAACACCGGGGAGCTGTTTTTT. Amino acids: CASSVRTGVNTGELFF.